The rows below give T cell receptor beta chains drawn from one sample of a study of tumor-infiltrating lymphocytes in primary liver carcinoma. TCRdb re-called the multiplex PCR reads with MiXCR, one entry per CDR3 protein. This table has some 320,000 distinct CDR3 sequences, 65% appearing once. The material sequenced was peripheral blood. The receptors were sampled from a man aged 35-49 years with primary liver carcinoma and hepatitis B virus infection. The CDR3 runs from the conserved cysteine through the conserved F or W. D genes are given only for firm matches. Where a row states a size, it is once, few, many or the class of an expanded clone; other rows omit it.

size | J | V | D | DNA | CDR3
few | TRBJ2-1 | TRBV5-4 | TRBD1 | TGTGCCAGCAGCCAGACAGGGGATAACAATGAGCAGTTCTTC | CASSQTGDNNEQFF
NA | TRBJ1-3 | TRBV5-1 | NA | TGCGCCAGCAGCTCTGGCATACAGAGCTCTGGAAACACTATATATTTT | CASSSGIQSSGNTIYF
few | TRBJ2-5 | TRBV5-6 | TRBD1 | TGTGCCAGCAGCAGACAGGGGGTCCGGGAGACCCAGTACTTC | CASSRQGVRETQYF
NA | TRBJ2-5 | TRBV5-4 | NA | TGTGCCAGCGGCTCGGACAAGGCCATCAAATACTTC | CASGSDKAIKYF
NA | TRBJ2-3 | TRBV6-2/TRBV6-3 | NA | TGTGCCAGCAGCCTATCGAGACCACAGTATGATACGCAGTATTTT | CASSLSRPQYDTQYF
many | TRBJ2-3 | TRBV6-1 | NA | TGTGCCAGCAGTGAATTCGGGAGCACAGATACGCAGTATTTT | CASSEFGSTDTQYF
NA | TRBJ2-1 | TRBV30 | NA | TGTGCCTGGAGTGTTTCCTTCAATGAGCAGTTCTTC | CAWSVSFNEQFF
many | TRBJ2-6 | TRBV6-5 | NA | TGTGCCAGCAGTATTACCGACGGCTCTGGGGCCAACGTCCTGACTTTC | CASSITDGSGANVLTF
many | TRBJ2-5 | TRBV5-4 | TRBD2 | TGTGCCAGCAGCTCCGGACTAGCGGGAGGGTCCGAGACCCAGTACTTC | CASSSGLAGGSETQYF
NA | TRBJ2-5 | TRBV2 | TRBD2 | TGTGCCAGCAGCGAAGGACTAGCGGCACAAGAGACCCAGTACTTC | CASSEGLAAQETQYF
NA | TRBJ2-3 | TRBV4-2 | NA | TGTGCCAGCAGCCAAGATAGGCGAGGACACGATACGCATTATTTT | CASSQDRRGHDTHYF
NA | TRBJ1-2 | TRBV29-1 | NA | TGCAACTTTGTACGGCAGGGGAGGTATGGCTACACCTTC | CNFVRQGRYGYTF
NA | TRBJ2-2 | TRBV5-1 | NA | TGCGACAGCAGCACGGGACCACTAAACACCGGGGAGCTGTTTTTT | CDSSTGPLNTGELFF